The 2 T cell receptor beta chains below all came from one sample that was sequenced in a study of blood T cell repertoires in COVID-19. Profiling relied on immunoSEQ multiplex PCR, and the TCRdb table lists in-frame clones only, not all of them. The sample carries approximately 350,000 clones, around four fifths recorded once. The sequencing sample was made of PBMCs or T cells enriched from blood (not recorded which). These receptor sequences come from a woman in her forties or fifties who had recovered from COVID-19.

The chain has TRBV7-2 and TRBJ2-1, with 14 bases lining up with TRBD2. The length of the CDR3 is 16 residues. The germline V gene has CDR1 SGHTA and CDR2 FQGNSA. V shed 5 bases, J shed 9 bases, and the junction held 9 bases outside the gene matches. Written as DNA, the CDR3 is TGTGCCAGCAGCCCCGTGGGACTAGCGGGAGCAGCTGAGCAGTTCTTC. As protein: CASSPVGLAGAAEQFF.

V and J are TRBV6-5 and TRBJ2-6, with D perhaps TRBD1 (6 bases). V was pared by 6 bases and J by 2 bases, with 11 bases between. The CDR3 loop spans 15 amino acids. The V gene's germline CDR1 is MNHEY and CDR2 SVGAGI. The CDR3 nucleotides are TGTGCCAGCAGGCTCAACAGGGCTGGGGCCAACGTCCTGACTTTC. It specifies CASRLNRAGANVLTF.